Below, 12 T cell receptor beta chains from the same sample are listed, as sequenced in a study of human T cells and chemical hapten exposure. Time point given: patch test 3, about 24 weeks after DPC sensitization. Indicated treatment: therapeutic diphenylcyclopropenone sensitization with weekly scalp DPC. A single record per CDR3 protein comes from TCRdb applying MiXCR to the RACE reads. The data contain 85,000 to 100,000 distinct CDR3 sequences, 27% of them singletons. This specimen consisted of whole blood, obtained in connection with sensitization to the hapten diphenylcyclopropenone (DPC). Every receptor here comes from a man aged 35 to 55 with alopecia areata. Some clones in this sample may be carry-over from other donors' samples.

The chain couples TRBV20-1 to TRBJ1-1; D gene ambiguous. Germline CDR1 DFQATT, CDR2 SNEGSKA (reference sequence). This CDR3 contains 11 residues. The ends were cut back, 6 bases at V and 5 bases at J, with 10 bases in the middle. CDR3 region: CSASAGTEAFF. CDR3 coding DNA: TGCAGTGCGAGTGCGGGGACTGAAGCTTTCTTT.

The V gene is TRBV6-1, the J gene TRBJ1-5, with D unresolved. The CDR3 totals 16 residues. Between the trimmed V and J ends, which lost 6 bases and 2 bases, there was a span of 17 bases. Germline V gives CDR1 MNHNS, CDR2 SASEGT. Here the CDR3 reads CASSGRRERRNQPQHF. The CDR3 nucleotides read TGTGCCAGCAGCGGACGACGTGAGAGGCGCAATCAGCCCCAGCATTTT.

This clonotype was detected only a few times. This chain joins TRBV28 and TRBJ2-7, with 9 bases aligning to TRBD1. Germline V gene data show CDR1 as MDHEN and CDR2 as SYDVKM. CDR3 length: 15 amino acids. Trimming cost V 4 bases and J 9 bases; bases outside gene matches: 13. The CDR3 DNA sequence: TGTGCCAGCAGTTCACCGGGACAGGGTAAAGTGATGCAGTACTTC. Translated, it gives CASSSPGQGKVMQYF.

This clonotype was found many times. The chain has TRBV7-9 and TRBJ2-1; no firm D call. This CDR3 has 12 amino acids. V was pared by 2 bases and J by 8 bases, with 7 bases between. Germline CDR1 is SEHNR and CDR2 is FQNEAQ (reference sequence). The CDR3 loop is CASSLSQYEQFF. The CDR3 DNA reads TGTGCCAGCAGCTTAAGCCAATATGAGCAGTTCTTC.

In this sample, this clonotype turned up a few times. The rearrangement joins TRBV28 to TRBJ2-1; D not resolved. Trimming pared 6 bases from V and 6 bases from J, leaving 12 bases between. The CDR3 covers 13 residues. Germline values: CDR1 MDHEN, CDR2 SYDVKM. The CDR3 is CASSWGRRNEQFF. The CDR3 DNA follows: TGTGCCAGCAGCTGGGGTCGGCGCAATGAGCAGTTCTTC.

This clonotype was seen more than once but under ten times. The chain has TRBV6-4 and TRBJ2-1, with unresolved D. This CDR3 comprises 14 residues. Trimming stripped 4 bases from V and 1 base from J, with 8 bases between. Per germline, CDR1 MRHNA and CDR2 SNTAGT. CDR3 nucleotide sequence: TGTGCCAGCAGTGTTGAGTGGTCCTACAATGAGCAGTTCTTC. Its protein is CASSVEWSYNEQFF.

The chain employs TRBV12-3 or TRBV12-4 and TRBJ1-4; tentatively, D is TRBD1 (6 bases). V shed 5 bases and J shed 5 bases, with 15 bases lying between them. The CDR3 length is 15 residues. This CDR3 is CASSPRGGQNEKLFF. The CDR3, as DNA: TGTGCCAGCAGTCCCCGCGGGGGCCAGAATGAAAAACTGTTTTTT.

This clonotype was counted a few times. CDR3: CASSSGLDRNTGELFF. The CDR3 DNA is TGTGCCAGCAGCTCCGGTCTGGACAGGAACACCGGGGAGCTGTTTTTT. V gene TRBV7-9 combines with J gene TRBJ2-2; the D gene is possibly TRBD1 (6 bases). The length of the CDR3 is 16 residues. The V and J ends lost 4 bases and 1 base respectively, with 13 bases between them. Germline assignment: CDR1 SEHNR and CDR2 FQNEAQ (reference sequence). Full variable domain (rest looked up from reference TRBV7-9 and TRBJ2-2): DTGVSQNPRHKITKRGQNVTFRCDPISEHNRLYWYRQTLGQGPEFLTYFQNEAQLEKSRLLSDRFSAERPKGSFSTLEIQRTEQGDSAMYLCASSSGLDRNTGELFFGEGSRLTVL.

This clonotype appeared a few times. This rearrangement joins TRBV29-1 to TRBJ2-5; perhaps D is TRBD1 or TRBD2 (6 bases each). V was trimmed by 0 bases and J by 4 bases, leaving 15 bases between them. The CDR3 has 15 residues. Germline CDR1 and CDR2: SQVTM and ANQGSEA. The CDR3 sequence: CSVEDRFRGGETQYF. CDR3 coding DNA: TGCAGCGTTGAAGATCGATTCAGGGGAGGAGAGACCCAGTACTTC.

The rearrangement joins TRBV12-3 or TRBV12-4 to TRBJ2-6; D gene ambiguous. Trimming removed 2 bases from V and 0 bases from J, with 5 bases in between. The CDR3 consists of 15 residues. CDR3 sequence (DNA): TGTGCCAGCAGTTTACAGCCCTCTGGGGCCAACGTCCTGACTTTC. As protein: CASSLQPSGANVLTF.

V gene TRBV5-1 combines with J gene TRBJ2-4, with 14 bases that match TRBD2. The CDR3 runs to 16 residues. V shed 4 bases and J 4 bases; nucleotides not matched to a gene: 4. CDR1 SGHRS and CDR2 YFSETQ come from the germline V gene. The CDR3 DNA reads TGCGCCAGCAGCGAAGGACTAGCGGGAGGAAAAAACATTCAGTACTTC. It is translated as CASSEGLAGGKNIQYF.

This clonotype was counted only a few times. This sequence joins TRBV10-3 and TRBJ2-3; 7 nucleotides agree with TRBD2. Germline CDR1 is ENHRY and CDR2 is SYGVKD. The CDR3 length is 15 residues. Germline trimming cut 6 bases from V and 2 bases from J; bases unmatched to any gene: 8. The CDR3 nucleotides are TGTGCCATCAGAGATAGCGGGTCCAACACAGATACGCAGTATTTT. Protein product: CAIRDSGSNTDTQYF.